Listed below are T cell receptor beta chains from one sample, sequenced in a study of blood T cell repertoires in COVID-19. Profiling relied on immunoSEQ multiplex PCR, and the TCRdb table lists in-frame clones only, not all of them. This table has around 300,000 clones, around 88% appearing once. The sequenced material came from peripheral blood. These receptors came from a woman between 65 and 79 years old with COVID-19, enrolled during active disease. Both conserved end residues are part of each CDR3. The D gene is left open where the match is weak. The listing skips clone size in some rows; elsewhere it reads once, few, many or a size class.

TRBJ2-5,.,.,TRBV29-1,CSARPEETQYF,TGCAGCGCACGTCCGGAAGAGACCCAGTACTTC
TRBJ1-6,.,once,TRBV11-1,CASSLLPGSPLHF,TGTGCCAGCAGCTTACTGCCGGGTTCACCCCTCCACTTT
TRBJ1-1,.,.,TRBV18,CASSTANPGNTEAFF,TGTGCCAGCTCAACTGCTAACCCGGGGAACACTGAAGCTTTCTTT
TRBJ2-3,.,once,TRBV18,CASSPEAARRDTQYF,TGTGCCAGCTCACCCGAGGCCGCAAGAAGGGATACGCAGTATTTT
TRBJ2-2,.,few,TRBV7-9,CASSSQGVGNTGELFF,TGTGCCAGCAGCTCCCAGGGCGTCGGGAACACCGGGGAGCTGTTTTTT
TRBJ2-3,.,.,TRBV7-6,CASSLANTQYF,TGTGCCAGCAGCCTTGCGAATACGCAGTATTTT
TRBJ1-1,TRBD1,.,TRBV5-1,CASGPGTGGTEAFF,TGCGCCAGCGGCCCCGGGACAGGGGGAACTGAAGCTTTCTTT
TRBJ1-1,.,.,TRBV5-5,CASSSRTEAFF,TGTGCCAGCAGCTCGCGAACTGAAGCTTTCTTT
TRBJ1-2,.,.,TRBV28,CASSPTVVNYGYTF,TGTGCCAGCAGTCCTACGGTAGTGAACTATGGCTACACCTTC
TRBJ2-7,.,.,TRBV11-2,CASSLDEAEVPYEQYF,TGTGCCAGCAGCTTAGACGAGGCAGAAGTTCCCTACGAGCAGTACTTC
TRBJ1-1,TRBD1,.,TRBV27,CASSPAQGAGGNTEAFF,TGTGCCAGCAGTCCTGCACAGGGGGCCGGGGGGAACACTGAAGCTTTCTTT
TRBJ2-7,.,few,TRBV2,CASRVSGLGYEQYF,TGTGCCAGCAGGGTGTCTGGGCTCGGCTACGAGCAGTACTTC
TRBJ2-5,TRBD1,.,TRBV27,CASSLFSGTGGKETQYF,TGTGCCAGCAGTTTATTCTCCGGGACAGGGGGAAAAGAGACCCAGTACTTC
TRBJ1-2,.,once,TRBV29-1,CSVVGGEHYGYTF,TGCAGCGTTGTGGGAGGGGAGCACTATGGCTACACCTTC
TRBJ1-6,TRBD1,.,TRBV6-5,CASSRDRFNSPLHF,TGTGCCAGCAGTAGGGACAGGTTCAATTCACCCCTCCACTTT
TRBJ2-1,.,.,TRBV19,CASTLRWGTEYNEQFF,TGTGCCAGTACTCTCCGCTGGGGGACTGAATACAATGAGCAGTTCTTC
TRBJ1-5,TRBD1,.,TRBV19,CASSIDRGDNQPQHF,TGTGCCAGTAGTATAGACAGGGGGGACAATCAGCCCCAGCATTTT
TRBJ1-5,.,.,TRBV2,CASSEDGNSNQPQHF,TGTGCCAGCAGTGAAGACGGTAATAGCAATCAGCCCCAGCATTTT
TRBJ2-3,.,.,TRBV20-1,CSGTVTDTQYF,TGCAGTGGAACAGTCACAGATACGCAGTATTTT
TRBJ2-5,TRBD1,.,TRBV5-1,CASSLGSTGTGQETQYF,TGCGCCAGCAGCTTGGGGTCCACCGGGACAGGGCAGGAGACCCAGTACTTC
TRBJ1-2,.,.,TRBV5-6,CASTSFNRANYGYTF,TGTGCCAGCACCTCCTTTAACAGGGCGAACTATGGCTACACCTTC
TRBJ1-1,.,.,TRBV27,CASSLFRGNTEAFF,TGTGCCAGCAGTTTATTTAGGGGAAACACTGAAGCTTTCTTT
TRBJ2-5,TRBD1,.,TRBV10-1,CASSESAQGDQYF,TGCGCCAGCAGTGAGAGCGCGCAGGGGGACCAGTACTTC
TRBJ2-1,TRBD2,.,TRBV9,CASSAAGVAYNEQFF,TGTGCCAGCAGCGCAGCGGGGGTGGCCTACAATGAGCAGTTCTTC
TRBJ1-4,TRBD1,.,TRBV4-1,CASSPDRAGEKLFF,TGCGCCAGCAGTCCGGACAGGGCGGGGGAAAAACTGTTTTTT
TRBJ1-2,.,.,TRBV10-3,CAISESLGLGGSYGYTF,TGTGCCATCAGTGAGTCCCTCGGGCTGGGAGGGAGCTATGGCTACACCTTC
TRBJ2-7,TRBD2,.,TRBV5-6,CASSLGVAGPYEQYF,TGTGCCAGCAGCTTGGGGGTAGCGGGGCCCTACGAGCAGTACTTC
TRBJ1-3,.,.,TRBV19,CASIRGPGNTIYF,TGTGCCAGTATCAGGGGCCCCGGAAACACCATATATTTT
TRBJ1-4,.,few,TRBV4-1,CASSPFIQLNEKLFF,TGCGCCAGCAGTCCGTTTATACAGCTAAATGAAAAACTGTTTTTT
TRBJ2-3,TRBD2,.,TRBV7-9,CASSLTSGGTDTQYF,TGTGCCAGCAGCTTAACTAGCGGGGGCACAGATACGCAGTATTTT
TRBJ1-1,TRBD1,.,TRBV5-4,CASSLQTDRGAFF,TGTGCCAGCAGCTTACAGACTGACAGGGGAGCTTTCTTT
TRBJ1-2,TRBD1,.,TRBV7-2,CASSAATGYYGYTF,TGTGCCAGCAGCGCCGCGACAGGGTACTATGGCTACACCTTC
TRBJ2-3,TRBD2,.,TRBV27,CASSLGLAGAHRTLTDTQYF,TGTGCCAGCAGTTTAGGACTAGCGGGGGCCCACCGGACCCTCACAGATACGCAGTATTTT
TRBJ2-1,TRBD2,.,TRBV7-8,CASSYTSGSYNEQFF,TGTGCCAGCAGCTATACTAGCGGGTCCTACAATGAGCAGTTCTTC
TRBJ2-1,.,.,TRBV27,CATNRGGKPYNEQFF,TGTGCCACCAACAGGGGAGGAAAGCCCTACAATGAGCAGTTCTTC
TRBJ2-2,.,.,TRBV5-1,CASSTGAIGELFF,TGCGCCAGCAGCACGGGTGCCATCGGGGAGCTGTTTTTT
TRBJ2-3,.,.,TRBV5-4,CASSPPGTDTQYF,TGTGCCAGCAGCCCGCCAGGCACAGATACGCAGTATTTT
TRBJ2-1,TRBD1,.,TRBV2,CASSGTDRVNNEQFF,TGTGCCAGCAGTGGGACGGACAGGGTTAACAATGAGCAGTTCTTC
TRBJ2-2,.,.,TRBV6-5,CASSYSAGPGELFF,TGTGCCAGCAGTTACTCGGCAGGGCCCGGGGAGCTGTTTTTT
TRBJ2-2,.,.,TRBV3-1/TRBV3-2,CASSYPDFPSTGELFF,TGTGCCAGCAGCTACCCGGACTTCCCCTCGACCGGGGAGCTGTTTTTT
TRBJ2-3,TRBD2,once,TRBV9,CASTRLAQVTDTQYF,TGTGCCAGCACACGACTAGCTCAAGTAACAGATACGCAGTATTTT
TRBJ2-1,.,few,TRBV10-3,CAISERGEQPRDPFNYNEQFF,TGTGCCATCAGTGAACGAGGTGAGCAGCCAAGAGACCCATTCAACTACAATGAGCAGTTCTTC
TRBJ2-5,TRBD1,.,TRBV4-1,CASSHFWAGTGGEETQYF,TGCGCCAGCAGCCATTTTTGGGCCGGGACAGGGGGTGAAGAGACCCAGTACTTC
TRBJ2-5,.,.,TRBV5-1,CASSSFRGAQETQYF,TGCGCCAGCAGCTCTTTTCGGGGGGCCCAAGAGACCCAGTACTTC
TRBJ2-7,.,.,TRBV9,CASSVGTALYEQYF,TGTGCCAGCAGCGTAGGGACAGCCTTGTACGAGCAGTACTTC
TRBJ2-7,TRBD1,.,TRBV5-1,CASSVDRGVAYEQYF,TGCGCCAGCAGCGTGGACAGGGGGGTTGCCTACGAGCAGTACTTC
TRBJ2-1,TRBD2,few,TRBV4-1,CASSHLSGGVKDDEQFF,TGCGCCAGCAGCCATCTTAGCGGGGGGGTTAAGGACGATGAGCAGTTCTTC
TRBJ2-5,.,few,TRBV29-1,CSVLGGQETQYF,TGCAGCGTCTTGGGGGGCCAAGAGACCCAGTACTTC
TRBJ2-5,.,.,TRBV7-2,CASSLELDRRETQYF,TGTGCCAGCAGCTTAGAACTAGACCGCCGGGAGACCCAGTACTTC
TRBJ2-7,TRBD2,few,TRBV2,CASNSLAGFALLPQYF,TGTGCCAGCAATTCACTAGCGGGTTTTGCACTCCTCCCGCAGTACTTC
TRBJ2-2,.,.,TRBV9,CASRKSGGADAGELFF,TGTGCCAGCAGAAAATCGGGGGGCGCTGATGCCGGGGAGCTGTTTTTT
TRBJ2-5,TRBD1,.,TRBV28,CASSSDRGQETQYF,TGTGCCAGCAGTTCGGACAGGGGACAAGAGACCCAGTACTTC
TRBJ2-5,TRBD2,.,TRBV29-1,CSSEYGGVGETQYF,TGCAGCTCCGAGTACGGGGGGGTCGGAGAGACCCAGTACTTC